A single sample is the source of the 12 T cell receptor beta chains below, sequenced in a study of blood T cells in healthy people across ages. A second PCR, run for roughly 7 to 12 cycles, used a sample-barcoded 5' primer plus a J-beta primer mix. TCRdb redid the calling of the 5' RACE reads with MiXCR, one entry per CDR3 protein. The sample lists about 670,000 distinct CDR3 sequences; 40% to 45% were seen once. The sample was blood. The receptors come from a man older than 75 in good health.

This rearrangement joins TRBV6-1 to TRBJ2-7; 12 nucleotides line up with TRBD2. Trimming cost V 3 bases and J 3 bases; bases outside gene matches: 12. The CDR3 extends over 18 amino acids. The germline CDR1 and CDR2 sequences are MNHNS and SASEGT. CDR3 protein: CASSDDGFGLAGFYEQYF. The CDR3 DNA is TGTGCCAGCAGTGACGACGGATTCGGACTAGCGGGATTCTACGAGCAGTACTTC.

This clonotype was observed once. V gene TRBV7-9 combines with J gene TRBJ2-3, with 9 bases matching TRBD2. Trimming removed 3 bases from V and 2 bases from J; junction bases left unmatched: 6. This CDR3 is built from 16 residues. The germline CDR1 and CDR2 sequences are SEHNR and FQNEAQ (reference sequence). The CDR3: CASSFSSGGYTDTQYF. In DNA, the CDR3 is TGTGCCAGCAGCTTTAGTAGCGGGGGTTACACAGATACGCAGTATTTT.

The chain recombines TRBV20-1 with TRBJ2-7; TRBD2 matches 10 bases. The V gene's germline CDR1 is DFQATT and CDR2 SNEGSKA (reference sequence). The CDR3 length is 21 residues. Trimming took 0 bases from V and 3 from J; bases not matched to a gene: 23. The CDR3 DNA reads TGCAGTGCTAGAGATCTGGGTACTCCTCCACAGGGACTAGCGTCCCTCTACGAGCAGTACTTC. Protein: CSARDLGTPPQGLASLYEQYF.

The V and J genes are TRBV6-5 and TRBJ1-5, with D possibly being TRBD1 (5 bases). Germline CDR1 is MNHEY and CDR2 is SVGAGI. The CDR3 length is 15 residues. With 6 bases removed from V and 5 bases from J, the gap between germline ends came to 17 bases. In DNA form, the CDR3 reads TGTGCCAGCAGCTCACCCCAGGGTGCGGATCAGCCCCAGCATTTT. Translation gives CASSSPQGADQPQHF.

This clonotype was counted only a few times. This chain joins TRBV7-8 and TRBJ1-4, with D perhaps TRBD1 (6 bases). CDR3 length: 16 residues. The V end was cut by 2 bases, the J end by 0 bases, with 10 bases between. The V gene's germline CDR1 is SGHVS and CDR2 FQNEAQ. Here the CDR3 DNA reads TGTGCCAGCAGCTTACGTAGGGGGGCAACTAATGAAAAACTGTTTTTT. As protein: CASSLRRGATNEKLFF. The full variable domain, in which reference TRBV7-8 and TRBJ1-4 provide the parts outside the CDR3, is GAGVSQSPRYKVAKRGQDVALRCDPISGHVSLFWYQQALGQGPEFLTYFQNEAQLDKSGLPSDRFFAERPEGSVSTLKIQRTQQEDSAVYLCASSLRRGATNEKLFFGSGTQLSVL.

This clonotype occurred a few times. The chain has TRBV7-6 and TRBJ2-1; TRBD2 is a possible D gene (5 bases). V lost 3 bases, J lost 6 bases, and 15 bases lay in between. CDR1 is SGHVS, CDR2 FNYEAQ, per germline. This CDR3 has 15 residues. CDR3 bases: TGTGCCAGCAGCTTGACGGGGAACCAAGGCAATGAGCAGTTCTTC. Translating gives CASSLTGNQGNEQFF.

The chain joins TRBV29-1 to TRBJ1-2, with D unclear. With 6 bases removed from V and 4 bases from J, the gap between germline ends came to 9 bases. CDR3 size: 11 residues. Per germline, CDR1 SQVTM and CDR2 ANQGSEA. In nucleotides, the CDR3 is TGCAGCGTCCGCGAGACCTATGGCTACACCTTC. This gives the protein CSVRETYGYTF.

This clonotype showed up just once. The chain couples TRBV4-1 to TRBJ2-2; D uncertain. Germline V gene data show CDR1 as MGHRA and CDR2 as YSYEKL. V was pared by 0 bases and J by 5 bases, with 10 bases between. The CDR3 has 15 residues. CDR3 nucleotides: TGCGCCAGCAGCCAAGAGGGGTCCGGGACCGGGGAGCTGTTTTTT. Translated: CASSQEGSGTGELFF.

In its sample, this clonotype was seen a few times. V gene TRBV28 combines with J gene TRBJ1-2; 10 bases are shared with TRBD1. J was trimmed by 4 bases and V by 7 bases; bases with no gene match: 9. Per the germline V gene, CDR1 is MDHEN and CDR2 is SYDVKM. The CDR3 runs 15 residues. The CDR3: CASTPLGQGSYGYTF. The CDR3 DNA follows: TGTGCCAGCACCCCTCTGGGACAGGGGAGCTATGGCTACACCTTC.

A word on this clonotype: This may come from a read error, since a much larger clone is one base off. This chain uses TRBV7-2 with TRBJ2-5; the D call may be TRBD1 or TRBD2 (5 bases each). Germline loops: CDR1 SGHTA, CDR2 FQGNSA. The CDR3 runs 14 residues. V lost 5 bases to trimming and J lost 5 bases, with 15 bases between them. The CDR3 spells CASSQRGRAETQYF. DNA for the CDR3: TGTGCCAGCAGCCAACGGGGCAGGGCCGAGACCCAGTACTTC. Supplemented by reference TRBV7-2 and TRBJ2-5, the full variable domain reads GAGVSQSPSNKVTEKGKDVELRCDPISGHTALYWYRQSLGQGLEFLIYFQGNSAPDKSGLPSDRFSAERTGGSVSTLTIQRTQQEDSAVYLCASSQRGRAETQYFGPGTRLLVL.

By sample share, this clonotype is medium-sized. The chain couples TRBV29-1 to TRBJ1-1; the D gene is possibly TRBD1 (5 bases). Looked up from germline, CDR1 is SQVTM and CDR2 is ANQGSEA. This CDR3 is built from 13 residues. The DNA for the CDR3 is TGCACCGCAACTGGGGGGGGTTTTTCTGAAGCTTTCTTT. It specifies CTATGGGFSEAFF. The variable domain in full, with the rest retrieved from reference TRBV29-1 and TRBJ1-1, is SAVISQKPSRDICQRGTSLTIQCQVDSQVTMMFWYRQQPGQSLTLIATANQGSEATYESGFVIDKFPISRPNLTFSTLTVSNMSPEDSSIYLCTATGGGFSEAFFGQGTRLTVV.

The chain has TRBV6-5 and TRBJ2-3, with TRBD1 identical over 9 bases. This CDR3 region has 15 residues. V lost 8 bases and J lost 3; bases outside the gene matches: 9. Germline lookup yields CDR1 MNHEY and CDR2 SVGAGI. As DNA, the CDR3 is TGTGCCAGCCCCGAAACAGGGGGCGAGACAGATACGCAGTATTTT. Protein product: CASPETGGETDTQYF.